This entry lists 27 T cell receptor beta chains sequenced from one sample in a study of vaccination effects on CD4 cells after COVID-19. This table comes from immunoSEQ multiplex PCR, and its TCRdb copy is limited to in-frame clones, with some not included. Among 50,000 to 65,000 clones listed, 79% were seen once. ViraFEST assay sequencing came after antigen-specific CD4+ T cells were expanded with viral peptide pools. The culture ran for about 11 days, and then CD4+ T cells were isolated. Vaccine recipients, nucleocapsid antibody negative, had no prior SARS-CoV-2 infection. These TCRs' antigens remain unknown. This specimen consisted of CD4+ T cells from PBMCs cultured with HCoV-OC43 spike peptides, obtained before COVID-19 vaccination. Subset meaning: HCoV-OC43 spike overlapping peptide pool stimulation. The receptor source for this set is a human donor who received a COVID-19 vaccine.

V is TRBV5-1 and J is TRBJ1-1; possible D gene TRBD1, 6 bases. Between the trimmed V and J ends, which lost 5 bases and 1 base, there was a span of 9 bases. The length of the CDR3 is 13 residues. CDR1 is SGHRS and CDR2 is YFSETQ in the germline V gene. CDR3 protein: CASRRTENTEAFF. The DNA of the CDR3 is TGCGCCAGCAGGCGGACAGAGAACACTGAAGCTTTCTTT.

V usage is TRBV16 and J usage is TRBJ2-2; 9 nucleotides match TRBD1. This CDR3 comprises 18 residues. The junction had 9 bases not matched to a gene; V was cut back by 4 bases and J by 0 bases. Germline values: CDR1 KGHSY, CDR2 FQNENV. The CDR3 DNA is TGTGCCAGCAGCCGACAAAAGACAGGGGGTGCGAACACCGGGGAGCTGTTTTTT. Amino acids: CASSRQKTGGANTGELFF.

The chain uses TRBV28 and TRBJ2-3; D possibly corresponds to TRBD2 (5 bases). Trimming shortened V by 1 base and J by 1 base, and 9 bases separated the two germline ends. Germline CDR1 and CDR2: MDHEN and SYDVKM. CDR3 length: 15 amino acids. The CDR3 DNA follows: TGTGCCAGCAGTTTATTTCGGGGTGGCACAGATACGCAGTATTTT. This sequence encodes CASSLFRGGTDTQYF.

This sequence joins TRBV20-1 and TRBJ2-1, with no clear D. Trimming removed 2 bases from V and 12 bases from J, with 11 bases in between. Germline values: CDR1 DFQATT, CDR2 SNEGSKA (reference sequence). This CDR3 has 11 residues. The CDR3, as DNA: TGCAGTGCTAGACACGGTGGTAGGCAGTTCTTC. Translation: CSARHGGRQFF.

This sequence joins TRBV9 and TRBJ1-1; no firm D call. Germline V CDR1 and CDR2: SGDLS, YYNGEE. Deletions cut 4 bases from V and 2 bases from J, with 9 bases between. The CDR3 runs 13 residues. CDR3 sequence reads: CASSPQVNTEAFF. The CDR3 bases are TGTGCCAGCAGCCCGCAGGTTAACACTGAAGCTTTCTTT.

The genes are TRBV30 and TRBJ2-1; TRBD2 matches 7 bases. J gave up 12 bases and V 0 bases, and 5 bases lay outside the gene matches. This CDR3 comprises 12 residues. Germline-derived CDR1 and CDR2 are GTSNPN and SVGIG (reference sequence). DNA for the CDR3: TGTGCCTGGAGTGTAAGTCTAGCGGCGCAGTTCTTC. Translated, it gives CAWSVSLAAQFF. Filled out from reference TRBV30 and TRBJ2-1, the complete variable domain reads SQTIHQWPATLVQPVGSPLSLECTVEGTSNPNLYWYRQAAGRGLQLLFYSVGIGQISSEVPQNLSASRPQDRQFILSSKKLLLSDSGFYLCAWSVSLAAQFFGPGTRLTVL.

This clone was seen a single time. The chain uses TRBV7-8 and TRBJ2-1; 8 nucleotides agree with TRBD2. Germline lookup yields CDR1 SGHVS and CDR2 FQNEAQ. V shed 3 bases and J 6 bases; nucleotides not matched to a gene: 7. The CDR3 contains 15 residues. The DNA of the CDR3 is TGTGCCAGCAGCTTTCTGAACGGGGGGGCCAATGAGCAGTTCTTC. This gives the protein CASSFLNGGANEQFF.

This chain joins TRBV4-3 and TRBJ2-3; 9 bases align to TRBD2. J lost 3 bases, V lost 0 bases, and 10 bases had no gene match. This CDR3 spans 18 amino acids. The germline CDR1 and CDR2 sequences are LGHNA and YSLEER. This chain's CDR3 is CASSQDWRSGGKTDTQYF. The CDR3 bases are TGCGCCAGCAGCCAAGATTGGAGGAGCGGGGGGAAGACAGATACGCAGTATTTT.

The chain combines TRBV5-1 with TRBJ2-5, with D possibly TRBD2 on 6 matching bases. V lost 0 bases to trimming and J lost 1 base, with 10 bases between them. From germline, CDR1 is SGHRS and CDR2 YFSETQ. This CDR3 has 15 amino acids. The CDR3 nucleotides read TGCGCCAGCAGCTTGGCGTCCGGGAGCCAAGAGACCCAGTACTTC. Encoded protein: CASSLASGSQETQYF.

CDR3 residues: CASSLGTGSSYTF. Here the CDR3 DNA reads TGCGCCAGCAGCTTGGGGACAGGATCTAGCTACACCTTC. The rearrangement joins TRBV5-1 to TRBJ1-2, with 7 positions matching TRBD1. Germline V CDR1 and CDR2: SGHRS, YFSETQ. The junction had 5 bases not matched to a gene; V was cut back by 0 bases and J by 9 bases. The CDR3 loop spans 13 amino acids.

The genes are TRBV6-1 and TRBJ1-5; D is uncertain. Germline CDR1 and CDR2: MNHNS and SASEGT. The CDR3 runs 12 residues. The V gene lost 7 bases and the J gene lost 7 bases, with 11 bases spanning the gap. The CDR3 spells CASTYGNQPQHF. The DNA of the CDR3 is TGTGCCAGCACCTACGGGAACCAGCCCCAGCATTTT.

The chain is built from TRBV5-1 and TRBJ2-2, with 7 bases that match TRBD1. The V gene's germline CDR1 is SGHRS and CDR2 YFSETQ. CDR3 length: 15 amino acids. The J segment lost 1 base and the V segment lost 4 bases, leaving 4 bases of the junction unmatched. The DNA of the CDR3 is TGCGCCAGCAGCCTGGACAGGCTGAACACCGGGGAGCTGTTTTTT. It is translated as CASSLDRLNTGELFF. The complete variable domain, with remaining parts taken from reference TRBV5-1 and TRBJ2-2, reads KAGVTQTPRYLIKTRGQQVTLSCSPISGHRSVSWYQQTPGQGLQFLFEYFSETQRNKGNFPGRFSGRQFSNSRSEMNVSTLELGDSALYLCASSLDRLNTGELFFGEGSRLTVL.

The rearrangement uses TRBV5-5 and TRBJ1-4, with unresolved D. The CDR3 spans 17 residues. V was clipped by 5 bases and J by 0 bases, with 17 bases between them. CDR1 and CDR2 (germline): SGHKS, YYEKEE (reference sequence). The CDR3 loop is CASSRKLDSTTNEKLFF. In DNA, the CDR3 is TGTGCCAGCAGTCGTAAGTTGGATTCTACAACTAATGAAAAACTGTTTTTT.

This chain uses TRBV11-2 with TRBJ2-7, with 9 bases that match TRBD1. With 5 bases clipped from V and 7 bases from J, the junction kept 6 bases outside the gene matches. The CDR3 is 13 residues long. Germline CDR1 reads SGHAT; CDR2 reads FQNNGV. The CDR3 sequence: CASSPRTGVEQYV. The CDR3 DNA is TGTGCCAGCAGCCCCCGGACAGGGGTAGAGCAGTACGTC.

This chain joins TRBV6-1 and TRBJ2-7; the D call may be TRBD1 or TRBD2 (5 bases each). Germline CDR1 is MNHNS and CDR2 is SASEGT. The CDR3 has 14 residues. Trimming shortened V by 3 bases and J by 6 bases, and 15 bases separated the two germline ends. The CDR3 is CASSDRGAMGEQYV. CDR3 sequence (DNA): TGTGCCAGCAGTGACCGGGGCGCAATGGGCGAGCAGTACGTC.

The CDR3, as DNA: TGTGCCAGCAGCCAAGCTTTGCAGTCCAATCAGCCCCAGCATTTT. This gives the protein CASSQALQSNQPQHF. The chain is built from TRBV3-1 (or the pseudogene TRBV3-2) and TRBJ1-5; no firm D call. Trimming cost V 1 base and J 3 bases, with 10 bases left between them. Per germline, CDR1 LGHDT and CDR2 YNNKEL (reference sequence). The CDR3 is 15 amino acids.

CDR3 coding DNA: TGCGCCAGCAGCCAAGGAGGGCTAGCGGGGACGGAGATAAACAATGAGCAGTTCTTC. It encodes CASSQGGLAGTEINNEQFF. The V and J genes are TRBV4-1 and TRBJ2-1; 9 nucleotides align to TRBD2. Losses at the gene ends were 1 base for V and 5 bases for J; bases not matched to a gene: 15. The CDR3 is 19 residues long. CDR1 and CDR2 from the germline V gene are MGHRA and YSYEKL.

The rearrangement joins TRBV4-1 to TRBJ2-5, with D uncertain. Per germline, CDR1 MGHRA and CDR2 YSYEKL. The CDR3 spans 15 residues. V was shortened by 1 base and J by 4 bases, with 13 bases between the two germline ends. Written as DNA, the CDR3 is TGCGCCAGCAGCCAAGCTACAACAGAACCAGAGACCCAGTACTTC. It is translated as CASSQATTEPETQYF.

The V gene is TRBV6-5, the J gene TRBJ2-1, with D possibly being TRBD2 (6 bases). Germline lookup yields CDR1 MNHEY and CDR2 SVGAGI. CDR3 size: 14 residues. V gave up 6 bases and J gave up 3 bases, with 12 bases separating them. The CDR3 region is CASRLIGGYNEQFF. As DNA, the CDR3 is TGTGCCAGCAGACTCATCGGGGGCTACAATGAGCAGTTCTTC.

The V and J genes are TRBV5-1 and TRBJ1-6; D unresolved. Trimming stripped 2 bases from V and 0 bases from J, with 9 bases between. The germline V gene encodes CDR1 SGHRS and CDR2 YFSETQ. The CDR3 is 16 amino acids. The CDR3 coding sequence is TGCGCCAGCAGCTTCCATTCGAGCTCCTATAATTCACCCCTCCACTTT. Translation: CASSFHSSSYNSPLHF.

The table lists this clone with a few counts. This sequence joins TRBV7-6 and TRBJ2-2; the match to TRBD2 covers 8 bases. Losses at the gene ends were 5 bases for V and 0 bases for J; bases not matched to a gene: 14. CDR3 length: 19 amino acids. In germline, CDR1 is SGHVS, CDR2 FNYEAQ. The CDR3 spells CASSLVGAGGVSNTGELFF. The CDR3 nucleotides read TGTGCCAGCAGCCTGGTGGGGGCGGGAGGCGTATCGAACACCGGGGAGCTGTTTTTT.

The J gene is TRBJ2-6, the V gene TRBV7-3; 8 positions match TRBD1. Trimming at V came to 2 bases and at J to 0 bases, leaving 3 bases not matched to a gene. Germline values: CDR1 SGHTA, CDR2 FQGTGA. The CDR3 contains 17 residues. The CDR3 spells CASSLQGALSGANVLTF. The CDR3 DNA is TGTGCCAGCAGCTTACAGGGGGCCCTCTCTGGGGCCAACGTCCTGACTTTC. Full variable domain (missing parts from reference TRBV7-3 and TRBJ2-6): GAGVSQTPSNKVTEKGKYVELRCDPISGHTALYWYRQSLGQGPEFLIYFQGTGAADDSGLPNDRFFAVRPEGSVSTLKIQRTERGDSAVYLCASSLQGALSGANVLTFGAGSRLTVL.

The chain joins TRBV29-1 to TRBJ1-2; no reliable D call. The germline CDR1 and CDR2 sequences are SQVTM and ANQGSEA. The CDR3 is 13 amino acids. Trimming took off 3 bases at V and 0 bases at J, with 8 bases between the two ends. CDR3 sequence: CSVEFTANYGYTF. The CDR3, as DNA: TGCAGCGTTGAGTTTACAGCTAACTATGGCTACACCTTC. Using reference TRBV29-1 and TRBJ1-2 for the parts outside the CDR3, the full variable domain is SAVISQKPSRDICQRGTSLTIQCQVDSQVTMMFWYRQQPGQSLTLIATANQGSEATYESGFVIDKFPISRPNLTFSTLTVSNMSPEDSSIYLCSVEFTANYGYTFGSGTRLTVV.

The chain links TRBV6-5 to TRBJ2-1; the D is unclear. The CDR3 spans 15 residues. With 5 bases removed from V and 0 bases from J, the gap between germline ends came to 11 bases. Germline V gene lookup returns CDR1 MNHEY and CDR2 SVGAGI. The CDR3 DNA is TGTGCCAGCAGTCCGACTCGCACCTCCTACAATGAGCAGTTCTTC. Amino acid sequence: CASSPTRTSYNEQFF.

The rearrangement links TRBV19 to TRBJ2-1; D remains unclear. The CDR3 contains 12 residues. Germline V gene sequence: CDR1 LNHDA, CDR2 SQIVND (reference sequence). V was clipped by 5 bases and J by 2 bases, with 4 bases between them. CDR3 sequence: CASSYTYNEQFF. In nucleotides, the CDR3 is TGTGCCAGTAGTTACACCTACAATGAGCAGTTCTTC. The whole variable domain, remainder taken from reference TRBV19 and TRBJ2-1, is DGGITQSPKYLFRKEGQNVTLSCEQNLNHDAMYWYRQDPGQGLRLIYYSQIVNDFQKGDIAEGYSVSREKKESFPLTVTSAQKNPTAFYLCASSYTYNEQFFGPGTRLTVL.

This clone has just one count. The CDR3 coding sequence is TGTGCCAGCAGTCGGGACAGGGGGTTCGATGGCTACACCTTC. Its translation is CASSRDRGFDGYTF. The chain uses TRBV3-1 (or the pseudogene TRBV3-2) and TRBJ1-2, with 11 bases matching TRBD1. V was pared by 6 bases and J by 6 bases, with 6 bases of the junction left unmatched. In germline, CDR1 is LGHDT, CDR2 YNNKEL (reference sequence). The CDR3 spans 14 residues.

This rearrangement joins TRBV7-2 to TRBJ1-1; D might be TRBD1 (5 bases). V gave up 4 bases and J gave up 6 bases, with 12 bases separating them. The CDR3 contains 13 residues. The germline gives CDR1 SGHTA, CDR2 FQGNSA. The CDR3 here is CASSSGGGSEAFF. The CDR3 DNA reads as TGTGCCAGCAGCTCGGGGGGGGGTTCTGAAGCTTTCTTT.